The clone carrying this T cell receptor (beta chain) was seen many times. Its antigen is undetermined. This entry comes from a study of T cells in Graves' hyperthyroidism and ophthalmopathy. The study, taken as a whole, reports: Ophthalmopathy, as predicted by the model, came a median roughly 6.8 months after the prediction. The blood repertoire included most of the expanded thyroid clonotypes above 0.001.

Graves' hyperthyroidism was deemed stable absent ophthalmopathy progression within 18 months. Recently diagnosed hyperthyroidism of less than 2 months' duration affected patients aged 18 to 65. Amplification of TCR beta CDR3 regions was performed using RNA transcripts as template. TCR CDR3 underwent first-round RT-PCR with the HTBI primer set. TCRdb called the multiplex PCR reads again in MiXCR, with one record for every CDR3 protein. The table shows tens of thousands of distinct CDR3 sequences, with approximately 50% occurring only once. This TCR was recovered from a man younger than 30 with Graves' hyperthyroidism. Sequencing used peripheral blood or thyroid tissue (not recorded which).

CDR3 protein: CATSRETDYEQYF. CDR3 DNA: TGTGCCACCAGCAGAGAAACAGACTACGAGCAGTACTTC. The chain couples TRBV15 to TRBJ2-7; unclear D gene. The CDR3 extends over 13 amino acids. V was clipped by 0 bases and J by 3 bases, with 6 bases between them. The germline V gene has CDR1 LNHNV and CDR2 YYDKDF (reference sequence). Using reference TRBV15 and TRBJ2-7 for the parts outside the CDR3, the full variable domain is DAMVIQNPRYQVTQFGKPVTLSCSQTLNHNVMYWYQQKSSQAPKLLFHYYDKDFNNEADTPDNFQSRRPNTSFCFLDIRSPGLGDTAMYLCATSRETDYEQYFGPGTRLTVT.